This is a list of T cell receptor beta chains from one sample in a study of CD8+CD57+ T cells in acquired aplastic anemia. Each CDR3 protein is one row after TCRdb ran MiXCR on the reads. The table lists about 250,000 distinct CDR3 sequences, around 46% of them singletons. Sequencing used sorted CD4+, CD8+, or CD8+CD57+ T cells (not recorded which) from PBMCs. These receptors were obtained from a human donor with aplastic anemia. Each CDR3 is given with its conserved first and last residue. Each record gives: J gene, D gene, clone size, V gene, CDR3 DNA, CDR3 protein. The D gene is left open where the match is weak. Where a row states a size, it is once, few, many or the class of an expanded clone; other rows omit it.

>TRBJ1-1|NA|once|TRBV2
TGTGCCAGCAGTGAATCAGGGTACACTGAAGCTTTCTTT
CASSESGYTEAFF
>TRBJ2-7|TRBD1|many|TRBV7-9
TGTGCCAGCCGAGGACAGGGGGCGGACGAGCAGTACTTC
CASRGQGADEQYF
>TRBJ2-7|TRBD2|NA|TRBV7-9
TGTGCCAGCAGCTTACCAAGCGGGAGTGAAGAGCAGTACTTC
CASSLPSGSEEQYF
>TRBJ1-2|TRBD1|NA|TRBV6-5
TGTGCCAGCAGTTACGCGGAGGGACAGTTTTATGGCTACACCTTC
CASSYAEGQFYGYTF
>TRBJ1-6|TRBD1|NA|TRBV7-9
TGTGCCAGCAGCGGGGACAGCCAAAATTCACCCCTCCACTTT
CASSGDSQNSPLHF
>TRBJ1-1|NA|few|TRBV20-1
TGCAGTGCTAGTCGGGGCGCCGACACTGAAGCTTTCTTT
CSASRGADTEAFF
>TRBJ1-2|NA|NA|TRBV5-5
TGTGCCAGCAGCTTGGCGGTCCCGTCGGATTATGGCTACACCTTC
CASSLAVPSDYGYTF
>TRBJ2-5|NA|once|TRBV20-1
TGCAGTGCTAGAGGCACAGAGACCCAGTACTTC
CSARGTETQYF
>TRBJ1-2|TRBD1|few|TRBV10-3
TGTGCCAGTTCTCCGCTTTGGCAGGGGGAAATCTATGGCTACACCTTC
CASSPLWQGEIYGYTF
>TRBJ2-7|NA|NA|TRBV15
TGTGCCACCAGCAGAGATTTGACCTACGAGCAGTACTTC
CATSRDLTYEQYF
>TRBJ1-2|NA|few|TRBV30
TGTGCCTGGGCACCGGGGAGAAGGAGGTATGGCTACACCTTC
CAWAPGRRRYGYTF
>TRBJ1-6|NA|many|TRBV6-1
TGTGCCAGCAGGCAGTCTTCTCCCCTCCACTTT
CASRQSSPLHF
>TRBJ2-5|TRBD1|NA|TRBV11-2
TGTGCCAGCGGCAGGGGACAGGGGGCGGAGGAGACCCAGTACTTC
CASGRGQGAEETQYF
>TRBJ2-7|NA|few|TRBV7-2
TGTGCCAGCAGCTTTCTCCCGCCACCCGGCCAACCGAAGCAGTACTTC
CASSFLPPPGQPKQYF
>TRBJ2-3|NA|many|TRBV4-1
TGCGCCAGCAGCCAAGAAGGGGAGCAGTATTTT
CASSQEGEQYF
>TRBJ2-7|NA|many|TRBV7-6
TGTGCCAGCAGCTTAGCGGCTAACTACGAGCAGTACTTC
CASSLAANYEQYF